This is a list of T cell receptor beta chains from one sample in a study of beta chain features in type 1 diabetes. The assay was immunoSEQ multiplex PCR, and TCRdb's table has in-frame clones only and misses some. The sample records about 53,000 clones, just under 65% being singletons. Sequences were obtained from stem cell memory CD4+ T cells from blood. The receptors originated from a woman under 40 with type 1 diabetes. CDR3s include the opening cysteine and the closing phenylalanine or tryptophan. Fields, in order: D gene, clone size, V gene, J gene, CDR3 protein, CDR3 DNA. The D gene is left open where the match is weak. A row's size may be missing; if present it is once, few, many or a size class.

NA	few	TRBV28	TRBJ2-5	CASSLPVQETQYF	TGTGCCAGCAGTTTACCAGTTCAAGAGACCCAGTACTTC
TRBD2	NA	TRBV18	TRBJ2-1	CASSPPGLAGVNEQFF	TGTGCCAGCTCACCACCGGGACTAGCGGGAGTCAATGAGCAGTTCTTC
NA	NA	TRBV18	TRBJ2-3	CASSPRGSPPDTQYF	TGTGCCAGCTCACCACGAGGTAGCCCCCCAGATACGCAGTATTTT
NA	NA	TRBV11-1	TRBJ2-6	CASSLVVSSGANVLTF	TGTGCCAGCAGCTTAGTCGTATCGTCTGGGGCCAACGTCCTGACTTTC
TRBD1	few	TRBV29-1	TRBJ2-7	CSVGGQGTGYSYEQYF	TGCAGCGTTGGCGGTCAAGGGACAGGGTACTCCTACGAGCAGTACTTC
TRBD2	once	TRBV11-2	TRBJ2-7	CASSLSGGPYEQYF	TGTGCCAGCAGCTTATCGGGAGGGCCCTACGAGCAGTACTTC
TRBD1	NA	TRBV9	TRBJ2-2	CASSVEGTAFGELFF	TGTGCCAGCAGCGTAGAGGGGACAGCCTTCGGGGAGCTGTTTTTT
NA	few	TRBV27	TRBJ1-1	CASSFLFRGQSATEAFF	TGTGCCAGCAGTTTCCTTTTTCGGGGTCAGTCGGCCACTGAAGCTTTCTTT
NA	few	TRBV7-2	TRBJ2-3	CASSVDRGTQYF	TGTGCCAGCAGCGTGGATAGGGGTACGCAGTATTTT
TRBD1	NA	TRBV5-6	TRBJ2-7	CASSFMGQGAYEQYF	TGTGCCAGCAGCTTTATGGGACAGGGGGCCTACGAGCAGTACTTC
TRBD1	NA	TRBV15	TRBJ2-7	CATSRVGGQAIYEQYF	TGTGCCACCAGCAGAGTAGGAGGACAGGCCATCTACGAGCAGTACTTC
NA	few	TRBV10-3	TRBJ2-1	CAIHAASGYNEQFF	TGTGCCATCCACGCCGCCAGCGGCTACAATGAGCAGTTCTTC
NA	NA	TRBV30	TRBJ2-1	CAWAGSYEQFF	TGTGCCTGGGCCGGGAGCTATGAGCAGTTCTTC